This passage covers 2 T cell receptor beta chains from one sample sequenced in a study of blood T cell repertoires in COVID-19. This table comes from immunoSEQ multiplex PCR, and its TCRdb copy is limited to in-frame clones, with some not included. The sample yields 55,000 to 60,000 clones, 85% seen once. Source material: peripheral blood. The receptors were gathered from a man aged 35 to 55 with active COVID-19.

The V gene is TRBV14, the J gene TRBJ2-3; a weak D match, TRBD2 (6 bases). Per the germline V gene, CDR1 is SGHDN and CDR2 is FVKESK. This CDR3 contains 19 residues. V shed 4 bases and J shed 2 bases, with 25 bases lying between them. DNA of the CDR3: TGTGCCAGCAGCCCCTTCCGGGGTTGGGGGGAGGATTACACAGATACGCAGTATTTT. This gives the protein CASSPFRGWGEDYTDTQYF.

The gene calls are TRBV5-6 and TRBJ1-2, with a weak D call TRBD1 (5 bases). CDR1 is SGHDT and CDR2 is YYEEEE in the germline V gene. This CDR3 region has 12 residues. V dropped 0 bases and J dropped 5 bases, with 5 bases sitting between them. For the CDR3, the DNA is TGTGCCAGCAGCTTGGGACAGTATGGCTACACCTTC. Translated: CASSLGQYGYTF.